The clone carrying this TCR beta chain was found a few times. The data were taken from a study of blood T cell repertoires in COVID-19. Overall study: Acute and convalescent COVID-19 specimens originated in the United States, Italy and Spain.

The V gene lost 7 bases and the J gene lost 0 bases, with 12 bases spanning the gap. CDR1 and CDR2 from the germline V gene are SNHLY and FYNNEI. The CDR3 runs to 14 residues. Original handling: It was from reference gene primer amplification that nucleated cell counts were estimated. Sequencing was performed with immunoSEQ multiplex PCR; in TCRdb, only in-frame clones are kept and a portion is missing. V, J and clone size reflect that table, while D and trimming were determined from the DNA. Here the sample spans roughly 280,000 clones, 86% being singletons. The sample taken for sequencing was peripheral blood. The chain has TRBV2 and TRBJ1-1; D remains unclear. This receptor was taken from a man aged 40-49 years with active or convalescent COVID-19. As DNA, the CDR3 is TGTGCCAGCACGGTAGCTTACATGAACACTGAAGCTTTCTTT. This translates into CASTVAYMNTEAFF.